This T cell receptor (beta chain) derives from a study of vaccination and CD4 T cells after COVID-19. Documented treatment: approximately 9-day PBMC culture with coronavirus spike peptide pools or control peptides (ViraFEST assay). The germline V and J ends were trimmed by 2 bases and 3 bases, with 11 bases remaining between them. CDR3 length: 15 residues. The germline V gene has CDR1 SNHLY and CDR2 FYNNEI. Concerning this clonotype itself: The antigen is not known.

The Oncomine TCR Beta short-read assay was applied to DNA of cultured CD4+ T cells. TCRdb reprocessed the PCR reads via MiXCR and lists one record per CDR3 protein. Of 10,000 to 15,000 distinct CDR3 sequences in the sample, 50% were seen once. V gene TRBV2 combines with J gene TRBJ1-5; maybe TRBD1 (5 bases). Sequences were obtained from CD4+ T cells from blood, cultured in vitro. The clonotype comes from a human donor who had recovered from COVID-19. The CDR3 sequence is CASSEWGQFNQPQHF. In DNA form, the CDR3 reads TGTGCCAGCAGTGAATGGGGCCAGTTCAATCAGCCCCAGCATTTT.